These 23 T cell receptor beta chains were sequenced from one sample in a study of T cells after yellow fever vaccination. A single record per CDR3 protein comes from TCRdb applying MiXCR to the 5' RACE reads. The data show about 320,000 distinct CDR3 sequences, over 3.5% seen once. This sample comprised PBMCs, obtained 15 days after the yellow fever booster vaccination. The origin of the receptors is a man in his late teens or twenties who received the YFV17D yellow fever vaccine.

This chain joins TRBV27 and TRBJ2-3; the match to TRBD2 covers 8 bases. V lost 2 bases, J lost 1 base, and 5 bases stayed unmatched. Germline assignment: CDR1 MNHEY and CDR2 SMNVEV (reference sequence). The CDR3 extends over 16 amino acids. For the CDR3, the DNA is TGTGCCAGCAGTTTAATCGGGGGGGGTCGCACAGATACGCAGTATTTT. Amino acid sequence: CASSLIGGGRTDTQYF.

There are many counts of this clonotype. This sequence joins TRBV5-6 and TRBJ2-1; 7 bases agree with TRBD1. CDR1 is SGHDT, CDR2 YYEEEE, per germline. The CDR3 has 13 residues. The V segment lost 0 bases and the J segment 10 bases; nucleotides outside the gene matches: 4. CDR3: CASSLGPTGEQFF. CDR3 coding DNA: TGTGCCAGCAGCTTGGGACCGACAGGGGAGCAGTTCTTC.

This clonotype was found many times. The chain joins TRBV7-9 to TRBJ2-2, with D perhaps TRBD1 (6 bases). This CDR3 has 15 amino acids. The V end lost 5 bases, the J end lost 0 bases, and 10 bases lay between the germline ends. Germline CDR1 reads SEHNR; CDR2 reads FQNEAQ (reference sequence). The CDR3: CASSQDSANTGELFF. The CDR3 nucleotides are TGTGCCAGCAGCCAGGACAGCGCGAACACCGGGGAGCTGTTTTTT. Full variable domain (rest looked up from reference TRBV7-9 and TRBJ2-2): DTGVSQNPRHKITKRGQNVTFRCDPISEHNRLYWYRQTLGQGPEFLTYFQNEAQLEKSRLLSDRFSAERPKGSFSTLEIQRTEQGDSAMYLCASSQDSANTGELFFGEGSRLTVL.

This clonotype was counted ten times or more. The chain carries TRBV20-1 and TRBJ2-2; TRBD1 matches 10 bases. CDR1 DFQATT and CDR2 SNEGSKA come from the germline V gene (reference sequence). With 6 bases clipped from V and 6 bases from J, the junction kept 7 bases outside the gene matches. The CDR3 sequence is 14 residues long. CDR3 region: CSAPDRGPSGELFF. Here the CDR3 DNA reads TGCAGTGCCCCAGACAGGGGGCCTTCCGGGGAGCTGTTTTTT.

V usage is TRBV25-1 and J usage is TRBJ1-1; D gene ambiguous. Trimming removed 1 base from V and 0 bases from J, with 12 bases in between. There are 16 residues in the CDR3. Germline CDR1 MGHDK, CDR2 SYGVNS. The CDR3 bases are TGTGCCAGCAGTGAATCCGTAGCGGCAATGAACACTGAAGCTTTCTTT. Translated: CASSESVAAMNTEAFF. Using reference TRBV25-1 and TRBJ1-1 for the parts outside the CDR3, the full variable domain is EADIYQTPRYLVIGTGKKITLECSQTMGHDKMYWYQQDPGMELHLIHYSYGVNSTEKGDLSSESTVSRIRTEHFPLTLESARPSHTSQYLCASSESVAAMNTEAFFGQGTRLTVV.

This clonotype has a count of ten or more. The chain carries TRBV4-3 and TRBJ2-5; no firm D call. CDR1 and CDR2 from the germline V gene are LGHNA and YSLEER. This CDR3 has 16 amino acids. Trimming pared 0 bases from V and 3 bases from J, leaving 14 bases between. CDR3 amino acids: CASSQDWRKTEETQYF. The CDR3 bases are TGCGCCAGCAGCCAAGATTGGCGGAAAACCGAAGAGACCCAGTACTTC.

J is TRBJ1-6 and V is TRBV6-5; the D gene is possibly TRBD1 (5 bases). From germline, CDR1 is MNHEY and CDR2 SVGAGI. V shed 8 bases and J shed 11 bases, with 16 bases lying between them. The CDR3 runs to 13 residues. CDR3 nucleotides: TGTGCCAGCGGCCAGGGCGGCTCACCACCCCTCCACTTT. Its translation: CASGQGGSPPLHF.

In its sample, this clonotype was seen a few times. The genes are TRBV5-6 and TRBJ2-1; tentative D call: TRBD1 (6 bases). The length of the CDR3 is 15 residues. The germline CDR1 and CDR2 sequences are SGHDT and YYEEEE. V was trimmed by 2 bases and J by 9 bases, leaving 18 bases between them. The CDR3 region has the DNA TGTGCCAGCAGCTTTCGGACAGATCCTGGGGTTGAGCAGTTCTTC. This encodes CASSFRTDPGVEQFF. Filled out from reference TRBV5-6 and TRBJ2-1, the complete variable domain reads DAGVTQSPTHLIKTRGQQVTLRCSPKSGHDTVSWYQQALGQGPQFIFQYYEEEERQRGNFPDRFSGHQFPNYSSELNVNALLLGDSALYLCASSFRTDPGVEQFFGPGTRLTVL.

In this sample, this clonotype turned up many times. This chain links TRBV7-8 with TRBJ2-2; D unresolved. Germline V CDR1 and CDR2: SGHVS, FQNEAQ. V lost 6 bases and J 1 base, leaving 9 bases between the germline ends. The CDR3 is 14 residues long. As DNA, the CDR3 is TGTGCCAGCAGACCAGACGGGAACACCGGGGAGCTGTTTTTT. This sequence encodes CASRPDGNTGELFF.

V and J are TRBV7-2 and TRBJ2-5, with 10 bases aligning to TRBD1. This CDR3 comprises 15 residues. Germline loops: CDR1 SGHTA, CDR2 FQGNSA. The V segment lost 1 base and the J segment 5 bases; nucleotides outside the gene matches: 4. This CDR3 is CASSLVVGQGETQYF. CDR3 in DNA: TGTGCCAGCAGCTTAGTTGTGGGACAGGGGGAGACCCAGTACTTC. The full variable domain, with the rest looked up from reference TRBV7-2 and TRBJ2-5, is GAGVSQSPSNKVTEKGKDVELRCDPISGHTALYWYRQSLGQGLEFLIYFQGNSAPDKSGLPSDRFSAERTGGSVSTLTIQRTQQEDSAVYLCASSLVVGQGETQYFGPGTRLLVL.

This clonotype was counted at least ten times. CDR3 amino acids: CASSAISGGAYNEQFF. CDR3 DNA: TGTGCCAGCAGCGCCATTAGCGGGGGGGCCTACAATGAGCAGTTCTTC. The V and J genes are TRBV9 and TRBJ2-1; 11 bases are a match to TRBD2. V was clipped by 3 bases and J by 2 bases; unmatched bases: 4. CDR1 is SGDLS, CDR2 YYNGEE, per germline. CDR3 length: 16 amino acids. Variable domain in full (rest from reference TRBV9 and TRBJ2-1): DSGVTQTPKHLITATGQRVTLRCSPRSGDLSVYWYQQSLDQGLQFLIQYYNGEERAKGNILERFSAQQFPDLHSELNLSSLELGDSALYFCASSAISGGAYNEQFFGPGTRLTVL.

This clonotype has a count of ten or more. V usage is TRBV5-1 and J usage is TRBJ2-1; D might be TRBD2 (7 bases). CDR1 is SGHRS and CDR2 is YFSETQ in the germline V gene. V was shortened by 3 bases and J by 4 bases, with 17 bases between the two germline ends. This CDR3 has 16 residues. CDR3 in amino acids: CASSWAGGGGYNEQFF. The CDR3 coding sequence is TGCGCCAGCAGCTGGGCTGGGGGCGGGGGATACAATGAGCAGTTCTTC.

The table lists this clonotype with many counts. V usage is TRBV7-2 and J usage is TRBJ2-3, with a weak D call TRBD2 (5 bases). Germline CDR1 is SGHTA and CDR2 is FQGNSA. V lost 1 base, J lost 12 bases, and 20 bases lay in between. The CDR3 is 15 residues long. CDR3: CASSLESRTGSAQYF. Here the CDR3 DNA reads TGTGCCAGCAGCTTAGAGTCTAGAACGGGATCTGCACAGTATTTT.

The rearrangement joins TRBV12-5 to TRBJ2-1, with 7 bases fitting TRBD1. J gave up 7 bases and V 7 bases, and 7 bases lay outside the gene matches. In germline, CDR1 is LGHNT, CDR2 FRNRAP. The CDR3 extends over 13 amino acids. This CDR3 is CASAQDRTNEQFF. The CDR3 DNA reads TGTGCTAGTGCCCAGGACAGGACGAATGAGCAGTTCTTC.

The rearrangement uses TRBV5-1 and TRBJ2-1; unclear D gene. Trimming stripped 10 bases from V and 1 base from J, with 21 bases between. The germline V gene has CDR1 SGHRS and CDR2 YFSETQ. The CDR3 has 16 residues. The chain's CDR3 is CAVRPAPGVSYNEQFF. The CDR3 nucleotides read TGCGCCGTCCGCCCGGCCCCGGGTGTGTCCTACAATGAGCAGTTCTTC.

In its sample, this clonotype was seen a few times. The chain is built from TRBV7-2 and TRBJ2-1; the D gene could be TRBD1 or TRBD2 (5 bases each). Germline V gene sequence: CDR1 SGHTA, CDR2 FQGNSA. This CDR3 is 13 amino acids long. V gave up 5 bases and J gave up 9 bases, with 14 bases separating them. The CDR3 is CASSHGAGPEQFF. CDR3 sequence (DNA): TGTGCCAGCAGCCACGGGGCCGGGCCTGAGCAGTTCTTC.

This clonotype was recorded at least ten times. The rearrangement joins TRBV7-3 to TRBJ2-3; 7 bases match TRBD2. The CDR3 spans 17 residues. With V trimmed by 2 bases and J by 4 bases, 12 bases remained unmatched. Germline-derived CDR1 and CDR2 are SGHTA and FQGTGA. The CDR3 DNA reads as TGTGCCAGCAGCTTAGGTTCCGGACTAGGTAGGGCAGATACGCAGTATTTT. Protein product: CASSLGSGLGRADTQYF.

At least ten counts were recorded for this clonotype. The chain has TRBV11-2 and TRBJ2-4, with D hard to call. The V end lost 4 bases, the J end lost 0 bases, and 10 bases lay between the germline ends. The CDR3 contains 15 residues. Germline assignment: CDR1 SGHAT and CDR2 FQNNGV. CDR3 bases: TGTGCCAGCAGCTCAAATTCGGTAGCCAAAAACATTCAGTACTTC. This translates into CASSSNSVAKNIQYF.

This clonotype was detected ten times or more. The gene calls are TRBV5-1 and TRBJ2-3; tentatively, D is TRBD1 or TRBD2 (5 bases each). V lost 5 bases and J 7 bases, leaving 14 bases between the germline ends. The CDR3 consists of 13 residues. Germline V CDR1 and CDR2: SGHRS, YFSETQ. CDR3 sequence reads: CASSPGDANTQYF. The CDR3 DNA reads TGCGCCAGCAGTCCCGGGGACGCTAATACGCAGTATTTT.

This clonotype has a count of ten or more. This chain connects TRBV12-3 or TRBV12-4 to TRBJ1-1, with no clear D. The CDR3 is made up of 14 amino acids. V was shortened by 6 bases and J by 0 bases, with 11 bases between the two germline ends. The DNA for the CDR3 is TGTGCCAGCAGCTCCCCGGGGATGAACACTGAAGCTTTCTTT. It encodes CASSSPGMNTEAFF.

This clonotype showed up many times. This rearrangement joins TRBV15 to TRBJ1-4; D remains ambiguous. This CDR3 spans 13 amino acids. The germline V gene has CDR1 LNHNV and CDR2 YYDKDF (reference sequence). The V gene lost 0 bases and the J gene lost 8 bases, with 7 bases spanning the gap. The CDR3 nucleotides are TGTGCCACCAGCAGAGAAACCGAAGAAAAACTGTTTTTT. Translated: CATSRETEEKLFF.

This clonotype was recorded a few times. The DNA for the CDR3 is TGTGCCAGCAGTGACCCTGGGACTAGCGGGGCGGATACGCAGTATTTT. This gives the protein CASSDPGTSGADTQYF. The gene calls are TRBV25-1 and TRBJ2-3, with 13 bases that match TRBD2. After removal of 3 bases from V and 6 bases from J, the junction contained 6 bases not matched to a gene. The CDR3 is 16 residues long. The germline gives CDR1 MGHDK, CDR2 SYGVNS.

The DNA for the CDR3 is TGTGCCAGCAGCCGACCCCGGACAGGGAGTGGAGAGACCCAGTACTTC. Encoded protein: CASSRPRTGSGETQYF. This chain links TRBV7-8 with TRBJ2-5, with 8 bases lining up with TRBD1. CDR1 SGHVS and CDR2 FQNEAQ come from the germline V gene. Trimming at V came to 5 bases and at J to 4 bases, leaving 12 bases not matched to a gene. The CDR3 consists of 16 residues. Full variable domain (missing parts from reference TRBV7-8 and TRBJ2-5): GAGVSQSPRYKVAKRGQDVALRCDPISGHVSLFWYQQALGQGPEFLTYFQNEAQLDKSGLPSDRFFAERPEGSVSTLKIQRTQQEDSAVYLCASSRPRTGSGETQYFGPGTRLLVL.